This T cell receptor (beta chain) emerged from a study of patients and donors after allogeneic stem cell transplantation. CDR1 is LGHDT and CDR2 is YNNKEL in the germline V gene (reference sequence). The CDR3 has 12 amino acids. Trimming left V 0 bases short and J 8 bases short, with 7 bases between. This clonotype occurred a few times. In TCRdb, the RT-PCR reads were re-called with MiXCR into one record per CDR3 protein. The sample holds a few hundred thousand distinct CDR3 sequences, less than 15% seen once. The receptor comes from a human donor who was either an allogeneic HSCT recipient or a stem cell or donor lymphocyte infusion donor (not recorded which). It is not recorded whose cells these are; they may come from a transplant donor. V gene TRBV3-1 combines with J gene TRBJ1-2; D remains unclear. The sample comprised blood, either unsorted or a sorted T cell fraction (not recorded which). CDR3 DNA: TGTGCCAGCAGCCAAGAGTACGGAGGCTACACCTTC. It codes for CASSQEYGGYTF. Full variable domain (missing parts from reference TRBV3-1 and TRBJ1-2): DTAVSQTPKYLVTQMGNDKSIKCEQNLGHDTMYWYKQDSKKFLKIMFSYNNKELIINETVPNRFSPKSPDKAHLNLHINSLELGDSAVYFCASSQEYGGYTFGSGTRLTVV.